The present T cell receptor beta chain was sequenced within a study of blood T cell repertoires in COVID-19. Study-level information: PBMCs, B-cell-depleted T cells, or T cells provided the cDNA or gDNA that made up the material.

About this clone itself: This sample includes further DNA sequences coding for the same CDR3.

The authors' processing: Quantification of nucleated cells was approximated via reference gene primer amplification. Generated by immunoSEQ multiplex PCR, the TCRdb table keeps only in-frame clones and is missing some. V, J and clone size derive from that table, while D and trimming were established from the DNA sequence. The sample has around 72,000 clones; 87% are singletons. Germline trimming cut 3 bases from V and 7 bases from J; bases unmatched to any gene: 3. CDR3 size: 12 residues. CDR1 is MNHEY and CDR2 is SMNVEV in the germline V gene (reference sequence). The chain combines TRBV27 with TRBJ2-7, with 7 nucleotides matching TRBD1. The clonotype was recovered from a man aged 50-59 years with active COVID-19. Material: peripheral blood. CDR3 loop: CASSLSGGEQYF. As DNA, the CDR3 is TGTGCCAGCAGTTTGTCAGGGGGTGAGCAGTACTTC.